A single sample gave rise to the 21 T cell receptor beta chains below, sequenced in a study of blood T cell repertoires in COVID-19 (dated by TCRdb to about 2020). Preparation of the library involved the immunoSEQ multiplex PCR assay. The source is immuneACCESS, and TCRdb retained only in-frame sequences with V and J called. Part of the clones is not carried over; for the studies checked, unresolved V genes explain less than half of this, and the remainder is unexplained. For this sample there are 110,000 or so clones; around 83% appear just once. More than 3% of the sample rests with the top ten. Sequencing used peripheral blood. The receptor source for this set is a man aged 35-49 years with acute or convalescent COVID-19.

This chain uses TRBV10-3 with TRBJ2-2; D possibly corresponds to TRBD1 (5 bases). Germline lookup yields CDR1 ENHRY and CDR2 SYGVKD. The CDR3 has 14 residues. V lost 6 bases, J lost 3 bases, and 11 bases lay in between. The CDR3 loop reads CAIRQGLDTGELFF. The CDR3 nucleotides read TGTGCCATCAGGCAGGGCTTGGACACCGGGGAGCTGTTTTTT.

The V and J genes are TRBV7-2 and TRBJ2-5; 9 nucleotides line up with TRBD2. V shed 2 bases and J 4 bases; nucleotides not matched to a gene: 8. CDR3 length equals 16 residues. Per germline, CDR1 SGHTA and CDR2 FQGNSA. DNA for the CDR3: TGTGCCAGCAGCTTAAAGCCAGCGGGGGGAAGAGAGACCCAGTACTTC. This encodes CASSLKPAGGRETQYF.

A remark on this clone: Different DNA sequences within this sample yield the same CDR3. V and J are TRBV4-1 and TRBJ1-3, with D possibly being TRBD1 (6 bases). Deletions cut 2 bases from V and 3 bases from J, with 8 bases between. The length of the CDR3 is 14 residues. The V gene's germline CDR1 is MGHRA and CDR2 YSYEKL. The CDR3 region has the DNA TGCGCCAGCAGCCAACAGGGGAGTGGAAACACCATATATTTT. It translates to CASSQQGSGNTIYF.

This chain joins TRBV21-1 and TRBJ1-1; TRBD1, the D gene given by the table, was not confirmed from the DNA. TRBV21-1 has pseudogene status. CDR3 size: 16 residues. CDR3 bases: TGTGCCAGCAGCGGGCAGACAGGGGCTGGGGACACTGAAGCTTTCTTT. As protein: CASSGQTGAGDTEAFF.

CDR3 DNA: TGTGCCAGCGCCAACAGGGGAGGCACGCAGTATTTT. This translates into CASANRGGTQYF. The genes are TRBV12-3 or TRBV12-4 and TRBJ2-3; D is possibly TRBD1 (7 bases). The CDR3 sequence is 12 residues long. V shed 8 bases and J shed 9 bases, with 15 bases lying between them.

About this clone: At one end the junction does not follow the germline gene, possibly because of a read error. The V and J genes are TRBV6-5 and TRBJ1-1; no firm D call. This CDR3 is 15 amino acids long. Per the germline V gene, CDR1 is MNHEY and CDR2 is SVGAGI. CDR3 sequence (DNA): TGTGCCAGCAGTTACTCGAACGGGATGAACACTGAAACTTTCTTT. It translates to CASSYSNGMNTETFF.

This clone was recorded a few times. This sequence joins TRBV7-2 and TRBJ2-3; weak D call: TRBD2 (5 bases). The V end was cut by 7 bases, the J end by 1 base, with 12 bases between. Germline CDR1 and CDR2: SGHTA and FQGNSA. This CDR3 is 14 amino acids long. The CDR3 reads CASTRSGGTDTQYF. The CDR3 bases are TGTGCCAGCACTCGGTCCGGGGGCACAGATACGCAGTATTTT.

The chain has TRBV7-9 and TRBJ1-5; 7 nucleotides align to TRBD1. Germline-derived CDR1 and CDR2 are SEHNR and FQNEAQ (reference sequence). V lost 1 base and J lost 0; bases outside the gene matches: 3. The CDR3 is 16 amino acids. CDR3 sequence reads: CASSLGTGSSNQPQHF. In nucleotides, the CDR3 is TGTGCCAGCAGCTTAGGGACAGGCTCTAGCAATCAGCCCCAGCATTTT.

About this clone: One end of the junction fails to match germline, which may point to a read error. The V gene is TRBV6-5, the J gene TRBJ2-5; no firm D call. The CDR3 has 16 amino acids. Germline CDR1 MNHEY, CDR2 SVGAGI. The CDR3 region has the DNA TGTGCCAGCAGCTACTCGATGTTCGAGCACCAAGAGACCCAGTACTTC. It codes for CASSYSMFEHQETQYF.

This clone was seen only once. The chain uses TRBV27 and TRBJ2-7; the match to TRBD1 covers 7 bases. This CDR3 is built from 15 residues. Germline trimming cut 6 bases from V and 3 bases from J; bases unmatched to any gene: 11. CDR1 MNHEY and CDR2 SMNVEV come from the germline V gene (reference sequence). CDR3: CASRYRGRADYEQYF. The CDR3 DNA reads TGTGCCAGCAGATACAGGGGAAGGGCCGACTACGAGCAGTACTTC.

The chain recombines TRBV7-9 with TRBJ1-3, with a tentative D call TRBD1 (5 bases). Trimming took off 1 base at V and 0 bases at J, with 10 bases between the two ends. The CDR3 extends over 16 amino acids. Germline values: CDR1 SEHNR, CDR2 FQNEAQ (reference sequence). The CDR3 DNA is TGTGCCAGCAGCTTAGTGGGGCTGAGCTCTGGAAACACCATATATTTT. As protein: CASSLVGLSSGNTIYF.

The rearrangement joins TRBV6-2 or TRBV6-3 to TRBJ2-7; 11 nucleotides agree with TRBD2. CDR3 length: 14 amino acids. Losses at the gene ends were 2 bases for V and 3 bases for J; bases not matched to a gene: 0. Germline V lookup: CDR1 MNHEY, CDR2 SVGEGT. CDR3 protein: CASSYGTSGYEQYF. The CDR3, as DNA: TGTGCCAGCAGTTACGGGACTAGCGGCTACGAGCAGTACTTC.

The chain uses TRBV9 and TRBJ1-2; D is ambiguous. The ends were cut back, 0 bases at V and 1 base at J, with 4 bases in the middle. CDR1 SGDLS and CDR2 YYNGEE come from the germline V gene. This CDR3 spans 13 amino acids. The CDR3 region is CASSVAHNYGYTF. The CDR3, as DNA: TGTGCCAGCAGCGTAGCCCATAACTATGGCTACACCTTC.

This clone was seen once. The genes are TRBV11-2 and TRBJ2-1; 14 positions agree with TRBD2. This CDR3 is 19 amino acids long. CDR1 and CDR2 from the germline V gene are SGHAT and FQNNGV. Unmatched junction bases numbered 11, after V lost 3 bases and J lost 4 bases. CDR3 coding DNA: TGTGCCAGCAGCTTCCCGACTAGCGGGGGGGGCCCCTCTTACAATGAGCAGTTCTTC. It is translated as CASSFPTSGGGPSYNEQFF.

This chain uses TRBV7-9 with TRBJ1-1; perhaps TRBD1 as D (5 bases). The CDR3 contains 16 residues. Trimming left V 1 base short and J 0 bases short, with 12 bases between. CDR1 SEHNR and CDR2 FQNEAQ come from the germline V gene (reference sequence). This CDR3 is CASSLGVGGVNTEAFF. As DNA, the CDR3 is TGTGCCAGCAGCTTAGGCGTGGGAGGGGTGAACACTGAAGCTTTCTTT.

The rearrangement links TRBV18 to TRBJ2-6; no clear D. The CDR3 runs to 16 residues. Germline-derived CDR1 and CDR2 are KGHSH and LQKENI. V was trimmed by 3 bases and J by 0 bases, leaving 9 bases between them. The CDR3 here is CASSPQQISGANVLTF. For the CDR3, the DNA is TGTGCCAGCTCACCTCAACAGATCTCTGGGGCCAACGTCCTGACTTTC. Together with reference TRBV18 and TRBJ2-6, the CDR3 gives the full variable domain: NAGVMQNPRHLVRRRGQEARLRCSPMKGHSHVYWYRQLPEEGLKFMVYLQKENIIDESGMPKERFSAEFPKEGPSILRIQQVVRGDSAAYFCASSPQQISGANVLTFGAGSRLTVL.

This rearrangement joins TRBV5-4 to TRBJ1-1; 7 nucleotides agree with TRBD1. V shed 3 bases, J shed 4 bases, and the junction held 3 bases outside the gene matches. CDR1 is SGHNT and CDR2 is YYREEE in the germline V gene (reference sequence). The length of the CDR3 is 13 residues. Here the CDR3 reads CASSYGQATEAFF. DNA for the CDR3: TGTGCCAGCAGCTATGGACAGGCCACTGAAGCTTTCTTT.

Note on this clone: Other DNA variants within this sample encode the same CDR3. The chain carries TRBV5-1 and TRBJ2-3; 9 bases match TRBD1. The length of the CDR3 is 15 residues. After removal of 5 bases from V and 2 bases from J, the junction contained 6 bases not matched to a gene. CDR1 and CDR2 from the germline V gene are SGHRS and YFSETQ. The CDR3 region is CASSRGQGYTDTQYF. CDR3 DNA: TGCGCCAGCAGTCGGGGACAGGGCTACACAGATACGCAGTATTTT.

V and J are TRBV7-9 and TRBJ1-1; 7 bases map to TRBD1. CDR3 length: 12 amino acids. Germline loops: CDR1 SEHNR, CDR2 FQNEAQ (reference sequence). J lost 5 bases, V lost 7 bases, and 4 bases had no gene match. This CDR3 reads CASTAGGTEAFF. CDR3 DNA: TGTGCCAGCACCGCAGGGGGAACTGAAGCTTTCTTT.

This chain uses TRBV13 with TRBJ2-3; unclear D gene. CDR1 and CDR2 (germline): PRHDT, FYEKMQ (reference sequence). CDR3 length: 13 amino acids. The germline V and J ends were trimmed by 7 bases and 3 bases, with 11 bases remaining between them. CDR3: CASTKIHTDTQYF. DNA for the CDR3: TGTGCCAGCACCAAGATACATACAGATACGCAGTATTTT.

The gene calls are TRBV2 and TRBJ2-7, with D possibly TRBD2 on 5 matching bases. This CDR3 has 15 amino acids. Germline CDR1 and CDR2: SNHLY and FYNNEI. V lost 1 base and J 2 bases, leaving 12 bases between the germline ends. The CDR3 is CASSEDLGSPYEQYF. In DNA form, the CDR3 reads TGTGCCAGCAGTGAAGACCTAGGGAGCCCCTACGAGCAGTACTTC.